Listed below are T cell receptor beta chains from one sample, sequenced in a study of blood T cell repertoires in COVID-19. This table comes from immunoSEQ multiplex PCR, and its TCRdb copy is limited to in-frame clones, with some not included. Of approximately 97,000 clones in the sample, around 84% were seen once. Sequencing used peripheral blood. The receptor set was obtained from a human donor in a cohort sampled during active COVID-19. The CDR3 runs from the conserved cysteine through the conserved F or W. D genes are given only for firm matches. Clone sizes are given selectively: once, few, many, or a class where the clone is expanded.

- - TRBJ2-1 TRBV4-1 CASSRLGGRGIAEQFF TGCGCCAGCAGCCGTCTGGGCGGACGGGGGATAGCTGAGCAGTTCTTC
- - TRBJ1-5 TRBV9 CASSDGRVGQPQHF TGTGCCAGCAGCGATGGGAGGGTAGGGCAGCCCCAGCATTTT
- TRBD1 TRBJ2-1 TRBV5-1 CASSQGQSYNEQFF TGCGCCAGCAGCCAGGGACAGTCCTACAATGAGCAGTTCTTC
once TRBD2 TRBJ2-3 TRBV20-1 CSASGLLAGAPDTQYF TGCAGTGCTAGTGGCCTACTAGCGGGGGCCCCAGATACGCAGTATTTT
- TRBD1 TRBJ2-1 TRBV12-5 CASGPGQGWNRAYNEQFF TGTGCTAGTGGCCCCGGACAGGGGTGGAATAGGGCCTACAATGAGCAGTTCTTC
- - TRBJ2-5 TRBV27 CASSFGDQETQYF TGTGCCAGCAGTTTTGGAGACCAAGAGACCCAGTACTTC
- TRBD1 TRBJ1-3 TRBV5-1 CASSWTGGENTIYF TGCGCCAGCAGCTGGACAGGGGGCGAGAACACCATATATTTT
- - TRBJ1-3 TRBV7-8 CASSLRTGGNTIYF TGTGCCAGCAGCTTAAGGACTGGCGGAAACACCATATATTTT
- - TRBJ2-1 TRBV6-2/TRBV6-3 CASSYSLSRDIYNEQFF TGTGCCAGCAGTTACTCTTTGTCCCGGGACATTTACAATGAGCAGTTCTTC
- TRBD1 TRBJ2-3 TRBV19 CASSRQGYTDTQYF TGTGCCAGTAGTAGACAGGGATACACAGATACGCAGTATTTT
once - TRBJ2-1 TRBV6-5 CASRTGTSYTEQFF TGTGCCAGCAGAACCGGTACTAGCTACACTGAGCAGTTCTTC
once TRBD1 TRBJ2-2 TRBV18 CASSPGTGSTGELFF TGTGCCAGCTCACCGGGGACAGGGAGCACCGGGGAGCTGTTTTTT
- - TRBJ2-3 TRBV18 CASSPPYGSSTDTQYF TGTGCCAGCTCACCACCGTACGGGTCTAGCACAGATACGCAGTATTTT
- TRBD1 TRBJ2-2 TRBV11-3 CASSPRQGNTGELFF TGTGCCAGCAGCCCCAGACAGGGGAACACCGGGGAGCTGTTTTTT
- - TRBJ2-7 TRBV15 CATSRDIYEQYF TGTGCCACCAGCAGAGATATCTACGAGCAGTACTTC
- - TRBJ1-1 TRBV6-5 CASSYFRGGGTEAFF TGTGCCAGCAGTTACTTCAGGGGCGGGGGCACTGAAGCTTTCTTT
- - TRBJ2-1 TRBV6-4 CASSEQGYNEQFF TGTGCCAGCAGCGAACAGGGCTACAATGAGCAGTTCTTC
- TRBD2 TRBJ2-5 TRBV30 CAWSVNSGGAPGTQYF TGTGCCTGGAGTGTAAATAGCGGGGGGGCCCCAGGGACCCAGTACTTC
- TRBD1 TRBJ1-2 TRBV5-8 CASSIPTGGSYGYTF TGTGCCAGCAGCATCCCGACAGGGGGCAGCTATGGCTACACCTTC
- TRBD1 TRBJ1-5 TRBV30 CAWRGRYGQGEVNNQPQHF TGTGCCTGGAGGGGCCGATATGGACAGGGCGAGGTAAACAATCAGCCCCAGCATTTT
- - TRBJ2-5 TRBV18 CASSLQYQETQYF TGTGCCAGCTCACTACAGTACCAAGAGACCCAGTACTTC
- - TRBJ2-1 TRBV5-1 CASSLAPGSYNEQFF TGCGCCAGCAGCTTGGCCCCCGGCTCCTACAATGAGCAGTTCTTC